One sample yielded the 6 T cell receptor beta chains listed below, sequenced in a study of OX40 agonist ivuxolimab in advanced cancers. Clones were sequenced by immunoSEQ multiplex PCR, and TCRdb holds only the in-frame ones, with some missing. The sample lists about 53,000 clones, approximately 88% occurring once. Sequencing was performed on CD4+ or CD8+ T cells sorted from blood, taken in a trial of the OX40 agonist ivuxolimab. These receptors were taken from an adult with an advanced solid tumor such as melanoma, head and neck, liver or kidney cancer.

The genes are TRBV28 and TRBJ1-2; the match to TRBD1 covers 7 bases. Losses at the gene ends were 2 bases for V and 4 bases for J; bases not matched to a gene: 4. Germline assignment: CDR1 MDHEN and CDR2 SYDVKM. The CDR3 is made up of 14 amino acids. CDR3 nucleotides: TGTGCCAGCAGTTTAGGAGGGGGCGCCTATGGCTACACCTTC. It is translated as CASSLGGGAYGYTF.

A note on this clone: Additional DNA sequences in this sample encode the identical CDR3. The chain links TRBV2 to TRBJ1-2, with D possibly TRBD1 on 5 matching bases. Germline values: CDR1 SNHLY, CDR2 FYNNEI. V gave up 0 bases and J gave up 8 bases, with 28 bases separating them. The CDR3 is 19 residues long. As DNA, the CDR3 is TGTGCCAGCAGTGAAGCGCTTCCCGGCGGGGGTTCTACCTTGCGGGGCTACACCTTC. Its translation is CASSEALPGGGSTLRGYTF.

The chain couples TRBV7-2 to TRBJ2-7, with TRBD2 identical over 8 bases. J lost 6 bases, V lost 8 bases, and 9 bases had no gene match. There are 13 residues in the CDR3. Germline values: CDR1 SGHTA, CDR2 FQGNSA. The CDR3 nucleotides read TGTGCCAGCTCCCCGGGACTAGTATCCGAGCAGTACTTC. Protein product: CASSPGLVSEQYF.

This clone was recorded a few times. The V gene is TRBV20-1, the J gene TRBJ2-7; D perhaps matches TRBD1 (6 bases). Germline V gene sequence: CDR1 DFQATT, CDR2 SNEGSKA (reference sequence). The CDR3 runs to 11 residues. V dropped 5 bases and J dropped 5 bases, with 10 bases sitting between them. The CDR3 sequence: CSALGDNEQYF. The CDR3 coding sequence is TGCAGTGCTCTCGGGGACAACGAGCAGTACTTC.

This clone was picked up one time. This chain connects TRBV15 to TRBJ1-1; the D is unclear. The CDR3 spans 14 residues. Per germline, CDR1 LNHNV and CDR2 YYDKDF (reference sequence). The germline V and J ends were trimmed by 0 bases and 1 base, with 6 bases remaining between them. CDR3: CATSREIQNTEAFF. DNA of the CDR3: TGTGCCACCAGCAGAGAGATACAGAACACTGAAGCTTTCTTT.

This rearrangement joins TRBV10-3 to TRBJ2-7, with 7 bases that match TRBD1. This CDR3 is 13 amino acids long. With V trimmed by 5 bases and J by 0 bases, 1 base remained unmatched. Per the germline V gene, CDR1 is ENHRY and CDR2 is SYGVKD. The CDR3 DNA sequence: TGTGCCATCAGTAGACAGGGCTCCTACGAGCAGTACTTC. It specifies CAISRQGSYEQYF.